Sequencing of this T cell receptor beta chain was carried out in a study of graft-versus-host responses after intestinal transplantation. Overall study context: Each recipient received a multivisceral, liver-intestinal, or isolated intestinal graft.

The method was immunoSEQ multiplex PCR; TCRdb's version includes in-frame clones alone and lacks a portion of them. The sample has tens of thousands of clones, approximately 93% seen once. The sequenced sample was PBMCs, obtained 156 days after intestinal transplant. This TCR derives from a human patient who received an intestinal transplant, so some T cells may come from the graft donor.

This CDR3 is CASSQEWGATNEKLFF. The CDR3 coding sequence is TGCGCCAGCAGCCAAGAATGGGGTGCAACTAATGAAAAACTGTTTTTT. The chain couples TRBV4-3 to TRBJ1-4; D unclear. V was cut by 0 bases and J by 0 bases, with 8 bases left in between. The CDR3 spans 16 residues. CDR1 LGHNA and CDR2 YSLEER come from the germline V gene.